These 5 T cell receptor beta chains share one sample of origin, sequenced in a study of PD-L1 blockade in urothelial cancer. Time point defined: pretreatment peripheral blood. Here immunoSEQ multiplex PCR was the method, and the copy in TCRdb shows in-frame clones only, minus some. The sample consists of about 74,000 clones, roughly 90% of them appearing once. The source was PBMCs, collected around atezolizumab (anti-PD-L1) treatment. The receptors here all came from a man in his 70s with urothelial cancer.

This chain links TRBV7-6 with TRBJ2-3; 10 nucleotides match TRBD1. The CDR3 is 17 amino acids. Germline V lookup: CDR1 SGHVS, CDR2 FNYEAQ. The J segment lost 3 bases and the V segment lost 4 bases, leaving 10 bases of the junction unmatched. This chain's CDR3 is CASSSGQGEGSTDTQYF. CDR3 DNA: TGTGCCAGCAGCTCTGGACAGGGGGAAGGGAGTACAGATACGCAGTATTTT.

The chain employs TRBV5-1 and TRBJ2-5; 9 nucleotides line up with TRBD2. CDR3 length: 14 amino acids. Germline CDR1 and CDR2: SGHRS and YFSETQ. Trimming removed 6 bases from V and 5 bases from J; junction bases left unmatched: 8. DNA for the CDR3: TGCGCCAGCAAGTCGGCGGGAGGGGGGGAGACCCAGTACTTC. Encoded protein: CASKSAGGGETQYF.

The J gene is TRBJ1-1, the V gene TRBV5-1; 11 bases line up with TRBD1. Germline CDR1 is SGHRS and CDR2 is YFSETQ. The CDR3 spans 16 residues. With 3 bases clipped from V and 4 bases from J, the junction kept 8 bases outside the gene matches. The CDR3: CASSSFPGTGGTEAFF. The CDR3, as DNA: TGCGCCAGCAGCTCCTTTCCCGGGACAGGGGGCACTGAAGCTTTCTTT.

The rearrangement joins TRBV10-1 to TRBJ2-5, with 12 bases identical to TRBD2. With V trimmed by 0 bases and J by 2 bases, 1 base remained unmatched. Germline V CDR1 and CDR2: WNHNN, SYGVQD (reference sequence). This CDR3 has 16 residues. CDR3 nucleotide sequence: TGCGCCAGCAGTGAGTCGACTAGCGGGGGACAAGAGACCCAGTACTTC. It codes for CASSESTSGGQETQYF.

This clone was observed a few times. The V gene is TRBV7-3, the J gene TRBJ2-1, with D possibly matching TRBD1 (5 bases). The CDR3 consists of 18 residues. V was shortened by 0 bases and J by 1 base, with 16 bases between the two germline ends. Germline-derived CDR1 and CDR2 are SGHTA and FQGTGA. CDR3 loop: CASSLTPQGDGSYNEQFF. The CDR3, as DNA: TGTGCCAGCAGCTTAACACCCCAGGGTGATGGGTCCTACAATGAGCAGTTCTTC.